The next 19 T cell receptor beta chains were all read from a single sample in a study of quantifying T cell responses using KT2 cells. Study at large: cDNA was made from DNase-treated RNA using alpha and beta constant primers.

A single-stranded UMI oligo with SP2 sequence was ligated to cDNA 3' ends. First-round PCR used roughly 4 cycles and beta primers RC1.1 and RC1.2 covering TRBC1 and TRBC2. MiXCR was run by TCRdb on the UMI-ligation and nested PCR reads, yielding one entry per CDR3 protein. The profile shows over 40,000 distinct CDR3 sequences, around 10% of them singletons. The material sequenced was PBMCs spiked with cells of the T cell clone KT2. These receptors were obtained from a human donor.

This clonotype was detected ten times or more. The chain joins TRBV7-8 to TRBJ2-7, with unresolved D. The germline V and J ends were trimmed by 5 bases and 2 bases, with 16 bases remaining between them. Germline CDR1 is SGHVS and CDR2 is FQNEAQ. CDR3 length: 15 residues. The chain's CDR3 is CASSRVDRKPYEQYF. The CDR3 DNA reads TGTGCCAGCAGCCGTGTTGACCGAAAACCCTACGAGCAGTACTTC. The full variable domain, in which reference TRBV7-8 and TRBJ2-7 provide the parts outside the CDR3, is GAGVSQSPRYKVAKRGQDVALRCDPISGHVSLFWYQQALGQGPEFLTYFQNEAQLDKSGLPSDRFFAERPEGSVSTLKIQRTQQEDSAVYLCASSRVDRKPYEQYFGPGTRLTVT.

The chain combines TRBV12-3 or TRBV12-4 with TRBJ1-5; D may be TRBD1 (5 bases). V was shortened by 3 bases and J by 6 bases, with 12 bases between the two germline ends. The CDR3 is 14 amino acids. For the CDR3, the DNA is TGTGCCAGCAGTTTTGGGCAGGGAAGTCAGCCCCAGCATTTT. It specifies CASSFGQGSQPQHF.

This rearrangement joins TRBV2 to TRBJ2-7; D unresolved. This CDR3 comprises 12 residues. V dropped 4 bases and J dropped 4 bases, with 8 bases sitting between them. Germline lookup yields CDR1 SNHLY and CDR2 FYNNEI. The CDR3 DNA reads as TGTGCCAGCAGTGGTATGGGGTACGAGCAGTACTTC. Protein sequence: CASSGMGYEQYF.

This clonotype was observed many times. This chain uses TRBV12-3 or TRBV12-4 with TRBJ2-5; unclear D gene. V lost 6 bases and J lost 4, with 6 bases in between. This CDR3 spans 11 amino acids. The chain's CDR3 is CASSPRETQYF. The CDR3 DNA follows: TGTGCCAGCAGCCCTCGAGAGACCCAGTACTTC.

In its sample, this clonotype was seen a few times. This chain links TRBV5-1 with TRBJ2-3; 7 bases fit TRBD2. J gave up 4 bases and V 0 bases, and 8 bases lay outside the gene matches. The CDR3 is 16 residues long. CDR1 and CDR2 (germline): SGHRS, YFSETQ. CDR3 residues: CASSLAGGSNPDTQYF. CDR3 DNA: TGCGCCAGCAGCTTGGCTGGCGGGAGCAACCCAGATACGCAGTATTTT.

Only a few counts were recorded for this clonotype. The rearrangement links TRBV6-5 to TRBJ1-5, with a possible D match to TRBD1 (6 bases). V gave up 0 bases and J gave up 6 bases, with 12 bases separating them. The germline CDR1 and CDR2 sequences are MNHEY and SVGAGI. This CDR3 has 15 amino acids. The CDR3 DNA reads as TGTGCCAGCAGTTACTCGGCACAGGGAACTCAGCCCCAGCATTTT. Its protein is CASSYSAQGTQPQHF.

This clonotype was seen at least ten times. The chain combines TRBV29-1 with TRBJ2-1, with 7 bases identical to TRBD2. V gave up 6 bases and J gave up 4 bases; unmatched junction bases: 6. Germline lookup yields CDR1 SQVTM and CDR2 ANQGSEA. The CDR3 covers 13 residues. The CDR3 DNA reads TGCAGCGTCCTACCGGGGGGTTACAATGAGCAGTTCTTC. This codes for CSVLPGGYNEQFF.

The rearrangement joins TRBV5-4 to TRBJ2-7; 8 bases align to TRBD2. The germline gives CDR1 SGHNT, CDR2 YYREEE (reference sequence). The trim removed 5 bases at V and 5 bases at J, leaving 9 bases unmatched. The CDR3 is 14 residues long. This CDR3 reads CASSLGLGVDEQYF. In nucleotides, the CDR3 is TGTGCCAGCAGTCTGGGACTAGGGGTCGACGAGCAGTACTTC.

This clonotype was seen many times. CDR3 loop: CASSGQEMSQPQHF. For the CDR3, the DNA is TGTGCCAGCAGTGGACAGGAGATGAGTCAGCCCCAGCATTTT. The chain recombines TRBV12-3 or TRBV12-4 with TRBJ1-5, with TRBD1 matching over 7 bases. The CDR3 runs 14 residues. Losses at the gene ends were 5 bases for V and 6 bases for J; bases not matched to a gene: 7.

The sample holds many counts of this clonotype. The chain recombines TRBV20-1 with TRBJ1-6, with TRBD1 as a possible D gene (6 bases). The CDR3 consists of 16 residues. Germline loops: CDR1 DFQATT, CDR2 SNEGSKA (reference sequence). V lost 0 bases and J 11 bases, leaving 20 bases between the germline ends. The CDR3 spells CSARDTGAGGITPLHF. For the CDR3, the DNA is TGCAGTGCTAGAGATACGGGGGCTGGGGGTATCACACCCCTCCACTTT.

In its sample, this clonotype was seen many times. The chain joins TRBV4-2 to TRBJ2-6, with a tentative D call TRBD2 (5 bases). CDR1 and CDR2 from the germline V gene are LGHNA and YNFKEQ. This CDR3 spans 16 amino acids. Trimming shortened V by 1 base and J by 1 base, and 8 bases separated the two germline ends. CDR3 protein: CASSQAAGSGANVLTF. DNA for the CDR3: TGTGCCAGCAGCCAAGCTGCGGGTTCTGGGGCCAACGTCCTGACTTTC.

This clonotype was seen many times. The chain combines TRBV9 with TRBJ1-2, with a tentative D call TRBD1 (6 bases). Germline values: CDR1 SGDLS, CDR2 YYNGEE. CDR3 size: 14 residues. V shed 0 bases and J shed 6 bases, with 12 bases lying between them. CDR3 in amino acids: CASSVAAGVHGYTF. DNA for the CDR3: TGTGCCAGCAGCGTAGCGGCAGGGGTGCATGGCTACACCTTC.

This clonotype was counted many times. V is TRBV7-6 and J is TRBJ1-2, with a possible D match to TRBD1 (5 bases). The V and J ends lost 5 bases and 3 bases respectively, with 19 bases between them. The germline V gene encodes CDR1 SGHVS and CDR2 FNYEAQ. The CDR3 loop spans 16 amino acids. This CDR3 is CASSTRSGGKDYGYTF. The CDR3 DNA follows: TGTGCCAGCAGCACACGATCGGGGGGAAAGGACTATGGCTACACCTTC. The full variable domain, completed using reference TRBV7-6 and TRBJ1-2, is GAGVSQSPRYKVTKRGQDVALRCDPISGHVSLYWYRQALGQGPEFLTYFNYEAQQDKSGLPNDRFSAERPEGSISTLTIQRTEQRDSAMYRCASSTRSGGKDYGYTFGSGTRLTVV.

CDR3 sequence reads: CSAVKGASTDTQYF. CDR3 in DNA: TGCAGTGCGGTTAAGGGGGCGAGCACAGATACGCAGTATTTT. The V gene is TRBV20-1, the J gene TRBJ2-3; TRBD1 matches 7 bases. The CDR3 is 14 residues long. Germline V lookup: CDR1 DFQATT, CDR2 SNEGSKA (reference sequence). J lost 0 bases, V lost 6 bases, and 6 bases had no gene match.

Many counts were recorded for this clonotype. The CDR3 reads CSARQPRTEAFF. CDR3 nucleotides: TGCAGTGCTAGACAGCCCAGAACTGAAGCTTTCTTT. The chain has TRBV20-1 and TRBJ1-1; D is unclear. The CDR3 consists of 12 residues. CDR1 DFQATT and CDR2 SNEGSKA come from the germline V gene (reference sequence). V dropped 2 bases and J dropped 5 bases, with 9 bases sitting between them.

The CDR3 DNA follows: TGTGCCAGCAGCTCGGGACAGCAAGAGACCCAGTACTTC. The encoded protein is CASSSGQQETQYF. The chain is built from TRBV7-3 and TRBJ2-5; 7 positions match TRBD1. V trimming: 4 bases; J trimming: 2 bases; junction bases outside the gene matches: 1. This CDR3 is built from 13 residues. Germline loops: CDR1 SGHTA, CDR2 FQGTGA.

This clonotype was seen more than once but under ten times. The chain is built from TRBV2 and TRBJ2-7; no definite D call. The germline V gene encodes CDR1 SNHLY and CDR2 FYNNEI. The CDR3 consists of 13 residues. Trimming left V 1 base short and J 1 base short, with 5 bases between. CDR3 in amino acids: CASSEDRSYEQYF. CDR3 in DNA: TGTGCCAGCAGTGAAGATAGGTCCTACGAGCAGTACTTC.

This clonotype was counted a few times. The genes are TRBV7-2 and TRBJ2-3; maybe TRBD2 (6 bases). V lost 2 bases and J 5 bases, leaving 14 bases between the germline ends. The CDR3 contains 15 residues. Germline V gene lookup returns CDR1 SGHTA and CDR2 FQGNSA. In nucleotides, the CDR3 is TGTGCCAGCAGCTTATTGCGGGACGAGGGAGATACGCAGTATTTT. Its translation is CASSLLRDEGDTQYF.

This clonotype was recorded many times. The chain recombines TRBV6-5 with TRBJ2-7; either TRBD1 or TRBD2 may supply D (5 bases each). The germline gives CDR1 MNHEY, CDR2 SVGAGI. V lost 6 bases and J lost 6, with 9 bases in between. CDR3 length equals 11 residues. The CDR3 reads CASRAGTEQYF. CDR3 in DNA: TGTGCCAGCAGGGCAGGGACCGAGCAGTACTTC.